This TCR beta chain derives from a study of response to subunit inactivated influenza vaccine (dated by TCRdb to 2016 to 2019). Study-wide context: To follow how T cells responded to a trivalent subunit inactivated influenza vaccine, the researchers relied on deep quantitative profiling of the T cell receptor repertoire.

Notes on this clonotype: No antigen is known for it. It has no much larger one-base neighbor in the sample; base qualities were not kept.

CDR1 and CDR2 are drawn from the germline V gene (reference sequence): MNHEY, SMNVEV. Trimming takes 0 bases from V and 2 bases from J, and the germline ends sit 4 bases apart. The CDR3 has 14 amino acids, counting the end cysteine and phenylalanine. Only CDR3 DNA is held: 42 bases, read in frame from base 1. Study-level results and caveats: The authors proposed that each seasonal influenza vaccination may bring in only a limited number of new T cells.

Library preparation employed RT-PCR. Sequenced on an Illumina HiSeq 2500. The raw public reads went through TCRdb reprocessing: fastp at Q25, MiXCR clone calling, in-frame beta chains kept. Each CDR3 protein appears once, grouped with its most common genes and DNA. This sample has a few hundred thousand distinct CDR3 sequences in its table, and about 20% of those were observed once. The ten largest clones capture about 9.4% of the sample. The chain is assembled from TRBV27 and TRBJ2-2; the D segment cannot be called with confidence. The source material was PBMCs from blood, sampled 21 months after vaccination. The TCR originated in a man aged 45 to 75 who received an inactivated influenza vaccine. Donor details come from another sample of the same person, matched by shared clones. The DNA sequence follows: TGTGCCAGCAGTTTATCGATAAACACCGGGGAGCTGTTTTTT. Its translation reads: CASSLSINTGELFF.